Listed here is a single TCR beta chain. This entry belongs to a study of PD-L1 blockade in urothelial cancer. Overall study context: Blood drawn 3 weeks (second dose) and 6 weeks after treatment start was analyzed. Blood-derived samples held a median approximately 140,000 T cells.

Time point indicated: peripheral blood 6 weeks after treatment start. Germline V gene data show CDR1 as MNHEY and CDR2 as SMNVEV (reference sequence). Losses at the gene ends were 2 bases for V and 7 bases for J; bases not matched to a gene: 11. The CDR3 spans 15 residues. Profiled with immunoSEQ multiplex PCR; TCRdb holds only in-frame clones, not every one. This table has around 69,000 clones, approximately 90% appearing once. The sequencing here drew on PBMCs, taken around atezolizumab (anti-PD-L1) treatment. This sequence joins TRBV27 and TRBJ2-7, with 7 bases lining up with TRBD2. This sequence was found in an elderly woman with urothelial cancer. The CDR3 nucleotides are TGTGCCAGCAGTTTAAATGCCGCGGGAGTGAGTGAGCAGTACTTC. Translated, it gives CASSLNAAGVSEQYF.